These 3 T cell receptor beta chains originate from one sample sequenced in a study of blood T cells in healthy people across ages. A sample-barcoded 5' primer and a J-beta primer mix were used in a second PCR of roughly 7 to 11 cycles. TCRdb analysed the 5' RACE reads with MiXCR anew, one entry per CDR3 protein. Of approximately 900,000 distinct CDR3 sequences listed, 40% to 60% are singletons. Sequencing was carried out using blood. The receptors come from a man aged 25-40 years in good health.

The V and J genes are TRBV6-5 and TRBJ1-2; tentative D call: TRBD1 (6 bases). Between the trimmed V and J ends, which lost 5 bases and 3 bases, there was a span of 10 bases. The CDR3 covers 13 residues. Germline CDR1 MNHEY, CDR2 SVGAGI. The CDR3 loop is CASSETGHYGYTF. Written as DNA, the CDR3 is TGTGCCAGCAGTGAGACAGGCCACTATGGCTACACCTTC.

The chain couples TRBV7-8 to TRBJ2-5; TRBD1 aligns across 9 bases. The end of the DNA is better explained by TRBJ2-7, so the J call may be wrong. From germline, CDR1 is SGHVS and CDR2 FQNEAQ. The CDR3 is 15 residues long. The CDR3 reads CASSLAGTGLYEQYF. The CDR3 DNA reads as TGTGCCAGCAGCTTAGCCGGGACAGGGCTATACGAGCAGTACTTC.

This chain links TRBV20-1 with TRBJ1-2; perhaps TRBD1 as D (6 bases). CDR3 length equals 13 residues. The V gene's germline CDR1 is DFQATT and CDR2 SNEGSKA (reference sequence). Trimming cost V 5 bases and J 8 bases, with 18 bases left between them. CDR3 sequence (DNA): TGCAGTGCTCGAGGGGGACCTGAGAGCGGCTACACCTTC. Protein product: CSARGGPESGYTF.